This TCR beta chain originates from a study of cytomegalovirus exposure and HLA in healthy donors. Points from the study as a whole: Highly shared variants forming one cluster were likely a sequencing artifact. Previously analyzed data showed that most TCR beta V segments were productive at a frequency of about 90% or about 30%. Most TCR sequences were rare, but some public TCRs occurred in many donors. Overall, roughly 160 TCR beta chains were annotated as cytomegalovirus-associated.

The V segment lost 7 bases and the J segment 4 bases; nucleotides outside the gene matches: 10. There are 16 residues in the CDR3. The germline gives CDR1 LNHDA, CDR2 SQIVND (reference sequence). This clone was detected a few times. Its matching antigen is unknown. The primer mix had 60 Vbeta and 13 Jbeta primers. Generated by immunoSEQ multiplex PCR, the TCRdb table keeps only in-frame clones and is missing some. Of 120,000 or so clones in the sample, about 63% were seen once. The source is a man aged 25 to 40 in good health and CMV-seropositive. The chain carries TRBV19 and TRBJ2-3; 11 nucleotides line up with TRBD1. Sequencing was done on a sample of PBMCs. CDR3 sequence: CASNSGQGGYSDTQYF. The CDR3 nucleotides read TGTGCCAGTAATTCGGGACAGGGGGGCTACTCAGATACGCAGTATTTT.